A single sample gave rise to the 26 T cell receptor beta chains below, sequenced in a study of cytomegalovirus exposure and HLA in healthy donors (dated 2017 in TCRdb). The library was produced with the immunoSEQ multiplex PCR assay. A mixture of 60 forward primers for TCR Vbeta segments and 13 reverse primers for TCR Jbeta segments was used in the multiplex PCR. This is the immuneACCESS table as TCRdb keeps it, with only in-frame sequences that have V and J called. A part of the clones is gone; compared with another copy, unresolved V genes explain less than half, and the rest is unexplained. Counted in this sample were roughly 190,000 clones; approximately 70% of them appeared once. The top ten constitute 1.5% to 2% of the sample. Material for sequencing was PBMCs. These receptors came from a woman aged 25 to 45 in good health and CMV-seronegative.

The chain has TRBV7-9 and TRBJ1-4; weak D call: TRBD1 (5 bases). With 5 bases removed from V and 4 bases from J, the gap between germline ends came to 23 bases. The CDR3 totals 18 residues. Germline CDR1 is SEHNR and CDR2 is FQNEAQ (reference sequence). This chain's CDR3 is CASSQFRYGAAINEKLFF. Written as DNA, the CDR3 is TGTGCCAGCAGCCAATTTCGTTATGGGGCAGCCATTAATGAAAAACTGTTTTTT.

The table lists this clone with a few counts. The chain carries TRBV2 and TRBJ2-7, with 8 bases aligning to TRBD2. The ends lost 7 bases at V and 3 bases at J; junction bases unmatched: 14. Germline lookup yields CDR1 SNHLY and CDR2 FYNNEI. This CDR3 comprises 16 residues. This CDR3 is CASTRALLAEYYEQYF. CDR3 nucleotide sequence: TGTGCCAGCACCCGAGCCTTACTAGCGGAGTACTACGAGCAGTACTTC.

The chain couples TRBV6-4 to TRBJ2-3, with 10 bases lining up with TRBD2. Per germline, CDR1 MRHNA and CDR2 SNTAGT. Germline trimming cut 0 bases from V and 1 base from J; bases unmatched to any gene: 16. The CDR3 runs 21 residues. The CDR3 loop reads CASSDSNDRLAGARGTDTQYF. The CDR3, as DNA: TGTGCCAGCAGTGACTCGAATGATCGGCTAGCGGGGGCCAGGGGCACAGATACGCAGTATTTT.

The chain has TRBV4-1 and TRBJ1-2; maybe TRBD1 (5 bases). V was clipped by 1 base and J by 7 bases, with 16 bases between them. From germline, CDR1 is MGHRA and CDR2 YSYEKL. The CDR3 runs to 15 residues. The CDR3 is CASSQGWMETVGYTF. Written as DNA, the CDR3 is TGCGCCAGCAGCCAAGGTTGGATGGAGACAGTTGGCTACACCTTC.

The sample holds one count of this clone. The gene calls are TRBV7-3 and TRBJ2-7; 7 bases agree with TRBD2. The J segment lost 0 bases and the V segment lost 4 bases, leaving 18 bases of the junction unmatched. Looked up from germline, CDR1 is SGHTA and CDR2 is FQGTGA. The CDR3 totals 19 residues. CDR3 DNA: TGTGCCAGCAGCTCGGGACTTGGCCTAAGGGCTAGCGGCTCCTACGAGCAGTACTTC. Encoded protein: CASSSGLGLRASGSYEQYF.

The chain couples TRBV19 to TRBJ2-2, with 7 bases identical to TRBD1. Germline CDR1 is LNHDA and CDR2 is SQIVND (reference sequence). The CDR3 totals 14 residues. Unmatched junction bases numbered 1, after V lost 3 bases and J lost 3 bases. The CDR3, as DNA: TGTGCCAGTAGTATTGACAGGGACACCGGGGAGCTGTTTTTT. Encoded protein: CASSIDRDTGELFF. Full variable domain (missing parts from reference TRBV19 and TRBJ2-2): DGGITQSPKYLFRKEGQNVTLSCEQNLNHDAMYWYRQDPGQGLRLIYYSQIVNDFQKGDIAEGYSVSREKKESFPLTVTSAQKNPTAFYLCASSIDRDTGELFFGEGSRLTVL.

The chain joins TRBV10-3 to TRBJ2-7; TRBD1 matches at 10 bases. Germline assignment: CDR1 ENHRY and CDR2 SYGVKD. The CDR3 is made up of 13 amino acids. With 4 bases clipped from V and 5 bases from J, the junction kept 2 bases outside the gene matches. The CDR3 DNA sequence: TGTGCCATCAGTGGGGGGACAGGGGACGAGCAGTACTTC. Encoded protein: CAISGGTGDEQYF.

This clone was counted a few times. V is TRBV30 and J is TRBJ1-2; unclear D gene. The V and J ends lost 4 bases and 8 bases respectively, with 17 bases between them. CDR1 and CDR2 from the germline V gene are GTSNPN and SVGIG (reference sequence). The length of the CDR3 is 13 residues. The CDR3 spells CAWTPLGVFGYTF. In nucleotides, the CDR3 is TGTGCCTGGACCCCATTGGGCGTGTTCGGCTACACCTTC.

This clone was found many times. V gene TRBV19 combines with J gene TRBJ1-1; tentatively, D is TRBD1 (6 bases). CDR3 length: 14 amino acids. CDR1 and CDR2 (germline): LNHDA, SQIVND (reference sequence). The V and J ends lost 0 bases and 9 bases respectively, with 14 bases between them. CDR3 sequence (DNA): TGTGCCAGTAGTATAGACCCGGAGTGGGGGCAAGCTTTCTTT. Protein product: CASSIDPEWGQAFF.

The chain carries TRBV5-8 and TRBJ2-1; a possible D gene is TRBD2 (6 bases). There are 16 residues in the CDR3. V was clipped by 5 bases and J by 6 bases, with 21 bases between them. CDR1 is SGHTS and CDR2 is YDEGEE in the germline V gene. The CDR3, as DNA: TGTGCCAGCAGTAACGAGCGGGCATTCTTGTTCAATGAGCAGTTCTTC. Its protein is CASSNERAFLFNEQFF.

V is TRBV11-2 and J is TRBJ2-7; maybe TRBD1 (7 bases). The CDR3 consists of 18 residues. V lost 4 bases and J 2 bases, leaving 24 bases between the germline ends. Per germline, CDR1 SGHAT and CDR2 FQNNGV. The chain's CDR3 is CASSSPRGTAGSTYEQYF. DNA of the CDR3: TGTGCCAGCAGCTCTCCCAGGGGGACAGCGGGCTCCACCTACGAGCAGTACTTC. The variable domain in full, with the rest retrieved from reference TRBV11-2 and TRBJ2-7, is EAGVAQSPRYKIIEKRQSVAFWCNPISGHATLYWYQQILGQGPKLLIQFQNNGVVDDSQLPKDRFSAERLKGVDSTLKIQPAKLEDSAVYLCASSSPRGTAGSTYEQYFGPGTRLTVT.

The J gene is TRBJ2-3, the V gene TRBV7-3, with D tentatively TRBD2 (5 bases). This CDR3 comprises 17 residues. Germline values: CDR1 SGHTA, CDR2 FQGTGA. Deletions cut 5 bases from V and 3 bases from J, with 21 bases between. This chain's CDR3 is CASSLGALSGYTDTQYF. The CDR3 DNA is TGTGCCAGCAGCCTAGGAGCTCTTTCGGGATATACAGATACGCAGTATTTT.

The chain is built from TRBV6-1 and TRBJ2-1, with TRBD2 matching over 10 bases. This CDR3 has 15 residues. The germline V gene encodes CDR1 MNHNS and CDR2 SASEGT. With V trimmed by 6 bases and J by 6 bases, 8 bases remained unmatched. The CDR3 nucleotides are TGTGCCAGCAGGAACTCAGCGGGGGGGTTCAATGAGCAGTTCTTC. This gives the protein CASRNSAGGFNEQFF.

The V gene is TRBV19, the J gene TRBJ2-5; no definite D call. The V and J ends lost 5 bases and 3 bases respectively, with 13 bases between them. Germline assignment: CDR1 LNHDA and CDR2 SQIVND (reference sequence). The CDR3 runs 14 residues. CDR3 protein: CASSLDWAKETQYF. In DNA form, the CDR3 reads TGTGCCAGTAGTTTGGATTGGGCTAAAGAGACCCAGTACTTC. The whole variable domain, filled in from reference TRBV19 and TRBJ2-5, reads DGGITQSPKYLFRKEGQNVTLSCEQNLNHDAMYWYRQDPGQGLRLIYYSQIVNDFQKGDIAEGYSVSREKKESFPLTVTSAQKNPTAFYLCASSLDWAKETQYFGPGTRLLVL.

The chain carries TRBV18 and TRBJ1-6; the match to TRBD1 covers 10 bases. This CDR3 spans 17 amino acids. Trimming cost V 1 base and J 8 bases; bases outside gene matches: 8. Per germline, CDR1 KGHSH and CDR2 LQKENI. Here the CDR3 reads CASSPRLGTGDYSPLHF. The CDR3, as DNA: TGTGCCAGCTCACCACGTTTGGGGACAGGGGACTATTCACCCCTCCACTTT.

The CDR3 region is CASSFGVTSGSSYEQYF. The CDR3 DNA sequence: TGTGCCAGCAGCTTTGGGGTTACTAGCGGGAGCTCCTACGAGCAGTACTTC. This chain joins TRBV5-6 and TRBJ2-7; 11 positions agree with TRBD2. The J segment lost 0 bases and the V segment lost 2 bases, leaving 7 bases of the junction unmatched. There are 17 residues in the CDR3. Per the germline V gene, CDR1 is SGHDT and CDR2 is YYEEEE.

This clone has a handful of counts. As DNA, the CDR3 is TGTGCCAGTAGAAACTTAGGGGTTGCTGAAGCTTTCTTT. Translated: CASRNLGVAEAFF. The gene calls are TRBV19 and TRBJ1-1; D may be TRBD1 (5 bases). The CDR3 contains 13 residues. V was shortened by 6 bases and J by 6 bases, with 14 bases between the two germline ends. Germline V lookup: CDR1 LNHDA, CDR2 SQIVND (reference sequence).

This clone has only one observation. The chain couples TRBV4-2 to TRBJ1-1; D might be TRBD1 (5 bases). Germline CDR1 and CDR2: LGHNA and YNFKEQ. The CDR3 spans 11 residues. V was shortened by 4 bases and J by 6 bases, with 6 bases between the two germline ends. The CDR3 DNA follows: TGTGCCAGCAGCCCGGGGGCTGAAGCTTTCTTT. It specifies CASSPGAEAFF.

This clone was found once. The rearrangement joins TRBV2 to TRBJ1-3, with D hard to call. Between the trimmed V and J ends, which lost 2 bases and 10 bases, there was a span of 12 bases. There are 13 residues in the CDR3. The germline V gene has CDR1 SNHLY and CDR2 FYNNEI. The chain's CDR3 is CASSESVGGTIYF. The CDR3 DNA sequence: TGTGCCAGCAGTGAATCGGTCGGAGGGACCATATATTTT.

The chain couples TRBV10-3 to TRBJ2-5; D may be TRBD1 (6 bases). The CDR3 runs 15 residues. Germline V gives CDR1 ENHRY, CDR2 SYGVKD. Trimming took off 4 bases at V and 5 bases at J, with 17 bases between the two ends. CDR3 DNA: TGTGCCATCAGTGCCACCTCACAGGGAAAGGAGACCCAGTACTTC. Translated: CAISATSQGKETQYF.

V and J are TRBV9 and TRBJ2-7; 8 bases match TRBD2. The V and J ends lost 2 bases and 7 bases, in that order; junction bases with no gene match: 8. The CDR3 extends over 14 amino acids. CDR1 and CDR2 (germline): SGDLS, YYNGEE. This chain's CDR3 is CASSVGTSSGEQYF. In nucleotides, the CDR3 is TGTGCCAGCAGCGTGGGGACTAGTTCGGGAGAGCAGTACTTC. Using reference TRBV9 and TRBJ2-7 for the parts outside the CDR3, the full variable domain is DSGVTQTPKHLITATGQRVTLRCSPRSGDLSVYWYQQSLDQGLQFLIQYYNGEERAKGNILERFSAQQFPDLHSELNLSSLELGDSALYFCASSVGTSSGEQYFGPGTRLTVT.

J is TRBJ2-5 and V is TRBV2; a possible D gene is TRBD1 (5 bases). The J call may be mistaken, given a closer DNA end match to TRBJ2-7. CDR3 size: 13 residues. Germline-derived CDR1 and CDR2 are SNHLY and FYNNEI. The CDR3 reads CATFALDTYEQYF. The CDR3 bases are TGTGCCACTTTCGCGCTGGACACCTACGAGCAGTACTTC.

J is TRBJ2-1 and V is TRBV7-2; 12 bases map to TRBD1. The junction had 16 bases not matched to a gene; V was cut back by 6 bases and J by 7 bases. CDR1 SGHTA and CDR2 FQGNSA come from the germline V gene. The CDR3 has 18 amino acids. DNA for the CDR3: TGTGCCAGCAGGAATTACCGGGACAGGGGGCGCAGGGAAAATGAGCAGTTCTTC. Protein product: CASRNYRDRGRRENEQFF. Full variable domain (rest looked up from reference TRBV7-2 and TRBJ2-1): GAGVSQSPSNKVTEKGKDVELRCDPISGHTALYWYRQSLGQGLEFLIYFQGNSAPDKSGLPSDRFSAERTGGSVSTLTIQRTQQEDSAVYLCASRNYRDRGRRENEQFFGPGTRLTVL.

The chain couples TRBV9 to TRBJ1-1, with D maybe TRBD1 (6 bases). The CDR3 spans 16 residues. The V and J ends lost 0 bases and 4 bases respectively, with 16 bases between them. CDR1 and CDR2 from the germline V gene are SGDLS and YYNGEE. The CDR3 DNA is TGTGCCAGCAGCGTAGCCGGGGGGCTGTCGGGCACTGAAGCTTTCTTT. Protein sequence: CASSVAGGLSGTEAFF.

V and J are TRBV30 and TRBJ1-1; a weak D match, TRBD1 (5 bases). V was trimmed by 5 bases and J by 4 bases, leaving 17 bases between them. Germline CDR1 GTSNPN, CDR2 SVGIG (reference sequence). The CDR3 consists of 14 residues. CDR3 nucleotides: TGTGCCTGGGAAGCCGGGGCGCGGGGCACTGAAGCTTTCTTT. Protein product: CAWEAGARGTEAFF.

This chain joins TRBV29-1 and TRBJ1-2; a possible D gene is TRBD1 (5 bases). The CDR3 is made up of 14 amino acids. Between the trimmed V and J ends, which lost 3 bases and 6 bases, there was a span of 17 bases. Germline V CDR1 and CDR2: SQVTM, ANQGSEA. CDR3 region: CSVDKNTGTDGYTF. The CDR3 DNA reads as TGCAGCGTTGATAAAAATACAGGTACCGATGGCTACACCTTC.